The clone carrying this T cell receptor beta chain was observed many times. No antigen is known for it. This record comes from a study of T cells after yellow fever vaccination. Whole-study results and caveats: A small proportion of clonotypes was detected in both the CD4 and CD8 compartments.

V lost 4 bases, J lost 6 bases, and 14 bases lay in between. CDR3 length equals 14 residues. The V gene's germline CDR1 is SGHKS and CDR2 YYEKEE (reference sequence). TCRdb re-called the 5' RACE reads with MiXCR, one entry per CDR3 protein. The sample includes 80,000 to 100,000 distinct CDR3 sequences, 4.5% to 6% of them seen just once. This sequence originates from a young man who received the YFV17D yellow fever vaccine. Sequenced here: CD8+ T cells sorted from PBMCs, sampled 10 days after the yellow fever booster vaccination. The V gene is TRBV5-5, the J gene TRBJ2-1, with a weak D call TRBD1 (5 bases). The CDR3 bases are TGTGCCAGCAGCCCCCCCCAGGGAATCAATGAGCAGTTCTTC. Its translation is CASSPPQGINEQFF.